This T cell receptor beta chain emerged from a study of cytomegalovirus exposure and HLA in healthy donors. CDR3 length equals 16 residues. The V gene end was trimmed by 2 bases and the J gene end by 7 bases; junction bases not matched to a gene: 9. Germline CDR1 and CDR2: MNHEY and SVGAGI. This PCR relied on a set of 60 Vbeta primers and 13 Jbeta primers. The assay was immunoSEQ multiplex PCR, and TCRdb's table has in-frame clones only and misses some. The table has around 160,000 clones, 60% to 85% seen once. This sequence joins TRBV6-5 and TRBJ1-4; 8 nucleotides agree with TRBD1. The sample consisted of PBMCs. The receptor's source is a man in his forties or fifties in good health and CMV-seropositive. The DNA for the CDR3 is TGTGCCAGCAGTTACCAACAACAGGGGGGAGCTGAAAAACTGTTTTTT. Translation: CASSYQQQGGAEKLFF.